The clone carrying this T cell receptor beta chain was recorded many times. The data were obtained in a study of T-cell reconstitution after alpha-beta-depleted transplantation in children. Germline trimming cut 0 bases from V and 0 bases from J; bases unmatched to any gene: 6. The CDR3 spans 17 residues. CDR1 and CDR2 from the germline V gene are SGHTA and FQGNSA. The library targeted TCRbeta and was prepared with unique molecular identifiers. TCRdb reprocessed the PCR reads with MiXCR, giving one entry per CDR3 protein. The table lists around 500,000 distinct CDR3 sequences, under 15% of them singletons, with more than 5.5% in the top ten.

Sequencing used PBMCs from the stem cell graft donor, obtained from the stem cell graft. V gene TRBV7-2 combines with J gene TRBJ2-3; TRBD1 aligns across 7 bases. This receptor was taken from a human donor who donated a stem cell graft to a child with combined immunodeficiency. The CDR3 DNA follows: TGTGCCAGCAGCTTAGCGGGGACAGTGGCTAGCACAGATACGCAGTATTTT. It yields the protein CASSLAGTVASTDTQYF. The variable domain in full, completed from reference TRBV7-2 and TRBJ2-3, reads GAGVSQSPSNKVTEKGKDVELRCDPISGHTALYWYRQSLGQGLEFLIYFQGNSAPDKSGLPSDRFSAERTGGSVSTLTIQRTQQEDSAVYLCASSLAGTVASTDTQYFGPGTRLTVL.